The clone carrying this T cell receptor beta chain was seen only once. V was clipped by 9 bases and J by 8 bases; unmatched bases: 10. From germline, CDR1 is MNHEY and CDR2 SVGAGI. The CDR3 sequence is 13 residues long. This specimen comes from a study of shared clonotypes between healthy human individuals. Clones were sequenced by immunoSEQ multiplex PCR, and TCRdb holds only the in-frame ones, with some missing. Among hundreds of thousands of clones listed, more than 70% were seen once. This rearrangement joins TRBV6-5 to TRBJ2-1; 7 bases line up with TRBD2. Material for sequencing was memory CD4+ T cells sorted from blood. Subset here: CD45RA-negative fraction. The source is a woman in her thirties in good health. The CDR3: CASHSGREDEQFF. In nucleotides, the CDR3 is TGTGCCAGTCATAGCGGGCGAGAGGATGAGCAGTTCTTC.